This T cell receptor beta chain came from a study of T cell responses to AZD1222 COVID-19 vaccine. Here immunoSEQ multiplex PCR was the method, and the copy in TCRdb shows in-frame clones only, minus some. The sample shows about 150,000 clones, around 85% of them seen only once. V was trimmed by 6 bases and J by 1 base, leaving 15 bases between them. The CDR3 totals 15 residues. Germline V gives CDR1 SNHLY, CDR2 FYNNEI. This clone appeared a single time. The V gene is TRBV2, the J gene TRBJ1-1, with unresolved D. Sequenced material: peripheral blood, taken 28 days after the second AZD1222 dose. This clonotype was sampled from an adult who received the AZD1222 COVID-19 vaccine. The CDR3 bases are TGTGCCAGCAGCTTTGGTGGCGGGTCGAACACTGAAGCTTTCTTT. Translating it yields CASSFGGGSNTEAFF.